This TCR beta chain derives from a study of shared clonotypes between healthy human individuals. Regarding the study as a whole: In contrast to clonotypes shared by all four donors, non-shared clonotypes had lower generation probabilities. It was observed that 5% to 6% of naive CD4 clonotypes were shared across a handful of donors. Rarefaction showed sorted-subset sequencing was incomplete despite large depth.

Germline CDR1 MNHNS, CDR2 SASEGT. Deletions cut 1 base from V and 8 bases from J, with 12 bases between. The length of the CDR3 is 14 residues. As to this clone: Its antigen is unidentified.

The authors' processing: With immunoSEQ giving junction-only sequences and no quality scores, filtering differed. Some clones are missing from TCRdb's copy, which holds only in-frame ones; the method was immunoSEQ multiplex PCR. The V and J calls and clone size were taken over from that table, and D and trimming were inferred from the DNA. The table has about 110,000 clones, around 71% seen once. The receptor comes from a woman aged 25-40 years in good health. Sequencing used memory CD8+ T cells sorted from blood. As for subset: CD45RO+ cells pooled with CCR7-negative TemRA cells. The chain employs TRBV6-1 and TRBJ1-5, with D uncertain. CDR3 residues: CASSEGATSEPQHF. CDR3 bases: TGTGCCAGCAGTGAAGGAGCTACCTCGGAGCCCCAGCATTTT.